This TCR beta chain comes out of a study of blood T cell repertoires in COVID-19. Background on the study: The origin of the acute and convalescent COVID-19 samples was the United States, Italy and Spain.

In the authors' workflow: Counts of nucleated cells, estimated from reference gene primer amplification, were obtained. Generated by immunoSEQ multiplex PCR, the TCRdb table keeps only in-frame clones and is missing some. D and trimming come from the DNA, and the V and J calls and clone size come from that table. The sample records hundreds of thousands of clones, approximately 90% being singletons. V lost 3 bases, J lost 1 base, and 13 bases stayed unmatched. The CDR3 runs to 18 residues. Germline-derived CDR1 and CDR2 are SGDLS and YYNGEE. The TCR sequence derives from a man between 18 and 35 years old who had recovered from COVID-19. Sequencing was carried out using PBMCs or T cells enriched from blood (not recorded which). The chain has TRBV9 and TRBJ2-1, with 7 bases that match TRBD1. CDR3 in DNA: TGTGCCAGCAGCGCGTTATTGACAGGGAAAGGGTCCTACAATGAGCAGTTCTTC. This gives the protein CASSALLTGKGSYNEQFF.